Below, 20 T cell receptor beta chains from the same sample are listed, as sequenced in a study of control samples from healthy donors and cancer patients (dated by TCRdb to about 2020). The library was made by the immunoSEQ multiplex PCR assay. TCRdb obtained this table from immuneACCESS and retained in-frame rearrangements with V and J assigned. These tables miss some clones; where compared with another copy, unresolved V genes account for less than half of the shortfall, and the remainder is unexplained. The sample data list around 70,000 clones, and about 95% of these were observed just once. Jointly, the top ten make up approximately 2.5% of the sample. Sequences were obtained from blood. The receptor source for this set is a woman aged 25-40 years in good health.

The V call is TRBV5-4, the J call TRBJ1-4; 7 positions match TRBD1. Germline assignment: CDR1 SGHNT and CDR2 YYREEE (reference sequence). J lost 10 bases, V lost 1 base, and 7 bases had no gene match. The length of the CDR3 is 14 residues. CDR3 nucleotides: TGTGCCAGCAGCTTGAACCAAGAGGGGGCAAAACTGTTTTTT. Its protein is CASSLNQEGAKLFF.

The rearrangement uses TRBV30 and TRBJ1-3, with D possibly matching TRBD1 (5 bases). The germline CDR1 and CDR2 sequences are GTSNPN and SVGIG (reference sequence). V gave up 2 bases and J gave up 0 bases, with 14 bases separating them. The CDR3 sequence is 16 residues long. CDR3 in DNA: TGTGCCTGGAGTTTTTGGACGGGGCTCTCTGGAAACACCATATATTTT. This gives the protein CAWSFWTGLSGNTIYF.

J is TRBJ1-5 and V is TRBV2; D may be TRBD1 (6 bases). With 4 bases removed from V and 2 bases from J, the gap between germline ends came to 9 bases. This CDR3 contains 14 residues. Germline V gene lookup returns CDR1 SNHLY and CDR2 FYNNEI. CDR3 coding DNA: TGTGCCAGCAGTGCCAACAGGGGCAATCAGCCCCAGCATTTT. Encoded protein: CASSANRGNQPQHF.

The chain recombines TRBV30 with TRBJ2-2, with D perhaps matching TRBD2 (7 bases). There are 15 residues in the CDR3. V gave up 4 bases and J gave up 5 bases, with 17 bases separating them. Germline CDR1 is GTSNPN and CDR2 is SVGIG (reference sequence). CDR3 sequence reads: CAWTRGGALTGELFF. The DNA for the CDR3 is TGTGCCTGGACCAGAGGGGGGGCCCTTACCGGGGAGCTGTTTTTT.

The chain recombines TRBV11-2 with TRBJ2-1, with 11 bases aligning to TRBD1. The CDR3 sequence is 15 residues long. V gave up 5 bases and J gave up 4 bases; unmatched junction bases: 4. In germline, CDR1 is SGHAT, CDR2 FQNNGV. The CDR3: CASSPGQGAYNEQFF. CDR3 coding DNA: TGTGCCAGCAGCCCCGGACAGGGGGCTTACAATGAGCAGTTCTTC. The full variable domain, with the rest looked up from reference TRBV11-2 and TRBJ2-1, is EAGVAQSPRYKIIEKRQSVAFWCNPISGHATLYWYQQILGQGPKLLIQFQNNGVVDDSQLPKDRFSAERLKGVDSTLKIQPAKLEDSAVYLCASSPGQGAYNEQFFGPGTRLTVL.

The rearrangement joins TRBV7-8 to TRBJ2-1, with D possibly TRBD1 on 6 matching bases. CDR3 length equals 11 residues. In germline, CDR1 is SGHVS, CDR2 FQNEAQ. Trimming took 5 bases from V and 7 from J, leaving 6 bases between them. The CDR3 loop is CASSGQNEQFF. CDR3 sequence (DNA): TGTGCCAGCAGCGGACAGAATGAGCAGTTCTTC.

The gene calls are TRBV10-3 and TRBJ1-2, with 10 nucleotides matching TRBD1. The V segment lost 4 bases and the J segment 4 bases; nucleotides outside the gene matches: 6. The CDR3 has 15 residues. Germline CDR1 ENHRY, CDR2 SYGVKD. The chain's CDR3 is CAISASTGGIYGYTF. The DNA of the CDR3 is TGTGCCATCAGTGCGTCGACAGGGGGCATCTATGGCTACACCTTC.

V is TRBV6-5 and J is TRBJ2-1; D is perhaps TRBD2 (6 bases). V lost 2 bases and J lost 4, with 12 bases in between. The germline CDR1 and CDR2 sequences are MNHEY and SVGAGI. There are 15 residues in the CDR3. The CDR3: CASSYGTGEYNEQFF. The CDR3 region has the DNA TGTGCCAGCAGTTACGGGACGGGGGAGTACAATGAGCAGTTCTTC.

This clone was found once. V and J are TRBV27 and TRBJ1-1, with 7 bases matching TRBD1. The CDR3 covers 14 residues. The germline gives CDR1 MNHEY, CDR2 SMNVEV (reference sequence). Trimming removed 3 bases from V and 3 bases from J; junction bases left unmatched: 4. The CDR3 sequence is CASSFEGAHTEAFF. CDR3 nucleotide sequence: TGTGCCAGCAGTTTCGAGGGGGCGCACACTGAAGCTTTCTTT.

The chain recombines TRBV13 with TRBJ2-7; D is unresolved. The CDR3 runs to 15 residues. Trimming stripped 0 bases from V and 0 bases from J, with 9 bases between. The germline V gene has CDR1 PRHDT and CDR2 FYEKMQ (reference sequence). CDR3 nucleotide sequence: TGTGCCAGCAGCTTAGGTGACACCGGCTCCTACGAGCAGTACTTC. This codes for CASSLGDTGSYEQYF.

The rearrangement joins TRBV10-2 to TRBJ1-6; 7 bases map to TRBD1. Germline loops: CDR1 WSHSY, CDR2 SAAADI. The CDR3 extends over 16 amino acids. Unmatched junction bases numbered 9, after V lost 3 bases and J lost 7 bases. The CDR3 loop reads CASSDPGQTWNSPLHF. The DNA of the CDR3 is TGCGCCAGCAGTGACCCGGGACAGACGTGGAATTCACCCCTCCACTTT.

The chain joins TRBV6-5 to TRBJ1-1; 7 bases fit TRBD1. J gave up 5 bases and V 5 bases, and 11 bases lay outside the gene matches. Germline lookup yields CDR1 MNHEY and CDR2 SVGAGI. The CDR3 has 15 residues. The CDR3 reads CASSPRQGFSTEAFF. The DNA of the CDR3 is TGTGCCAGCAGTCCACGACAGGGATTCTCGACTGAAGCTTTCTTT.

The rearrangement links TRBV28 to TRBJ1-1; D call uncertain. The germline CDR1 and CDR2 sequences are MDHEN and SYDVKM. The CDR3 runs 13 residues. Trimming removed 5 bases from V and 1 base from J, with 8 bases in between. DNA for the CDR3: TGTGCCAGCAGTACACCAGAGAACACTGAAGCTTTCTTT. This sequence encodes CASSTPENTEAFF.

The chain couples TRBV6-2 or TRBV6-3 to TRBJ2-3; D may be TRBD2 (7 bases). V lost 3 bases to trimming and J lost 2 bases, with 15 bases between them. Looked up from germline, CDR1 is MNHEY and CDR2 is SVGEGT. The CDR3 consists of 16 residues. CDR3 residues: CASSYPRGDTTDTQYF. CDR3 nucleotide sequence: TGTGCCAGCAGTTATCCCCGGGGGGACACCACAGATACGCAGTATTTT.

The V and J genes are TRBV5-1 and TRBJ1-2, with 7 bases lining up with TRBD1. CDR3 length equals 15 residues. The junction had 11 bases not matched to a gene; V was cut back by 4 bases and J by 5 bases. Per germline, CDR1 SGHRS and CDR2 YFSETQ. The CDR3 DNA reads TGCGCCAGCAGCGGAGGGACAGCTGATAGTTATGGCTACACCTTC. This codes for CASSGGTADSYGYTF.

V gene TRBV12-5 combines with J gene TRBJ1-1, with D maybe TRBD1 (6 bases). V lost 1 base and J 5 bases, leaving 11 bases between the germline ends. CDR3 length: 14 residues. CDR1 and CDR2 (germline): LGHNT, FRNRAP. DNA for the CDR3: TGTGCTAGTGGTTTGGCCTACACAGGGACTGAAGCTTTCTTT. Encoded protein: CASGLAYTGTEAFF.

The gene calls are TRBV28 and TRBJ2-1; D may be TRBD2 (6 bases). V lost 4 bases, J lost 8 bases, and 12 bases lay in between. The CDR3 spans 13 residues. From germline, CDR1 is MDHEN and CDR2 SYDVKM. CDR3: CASSYLPGDEQFF. DNA for the CDR3: TGTGCCAGCAGTTACCTACCGGGGGATGAGCAGTTCTTC. The variable domain in full, with the rest retrieved from reference TRBV28 and TRBJ2-1, is DVKVTQSSRYLVKRTGEKVFLECVQDMDHENMFWYRQDPGLGLRLIYFSYDVKMKEKGDIPEGYSVSREKKERFSLILESASTNQTSMYLCASSYLPGDEQFFGPGTRLTVL.

The chain is built from TRBV19 and TRBJ1-3, with unresolved D. CDR1 is LNHDA, CDR2 SQIVND, per germline (reference sequence). The CDR3 is made up of 14 amino acids. V dropped 7 bases and J dropped 2 bases, with 12 bases sitting between them. DNA of the CDR3: TGTGCCAGTATCGGCAGACTTACTGGAAACACCATATATTTT. Encoded protein: CASIGRLTGNTIYF. The whole variable domain, filled in from reference TRBV19 and TRBJ1-3, reads DGGITQSPKYLFRKEGQNVTLSCEQNLNHDAMYWYRQDPGQGLRLIYYSQIVNDFQKGDIAEGYSVSREKKESFPLTVTSAQKNPTAFYLCASIGRLTGNTIYFGEGSWLTVV.

The rearrangement joins TRBV27 to TRBJ2-4, with no clear D. From germline, CDR1 is MNHEY and CDR2 SMNVEV (reference sequence). The CDR3 covers 15 residues. V lost 7 bases and J 3 bases, leaving 16 bases between the germline ends. CDR3 DNA: TGTGCCAGCACCGCAAGGAGTCTAGACAAAAACATTCAGTACTTC. This translates into CASTARSLDKNIQYF.

This chain's CDR3 is CASSPMTGDNSPLHF. In DNA, the CDR3 is TGTGCCAGCTCACCAATGACAGGGGATAATTCACCCCTCCACTTT. V is TRBV18 and J is TRBJ1-6, with 8 bases lining up with TRBD1. This CDR3 region has 15 residues. V lost 2 bases to trimming and J lost 5 bases; unmatched junction nucleotides: 2. Germline V gene lookup returns CDR1 KGHSH and CDR2 LQKENI.